The 27 T cell receptor beta chains reported below all come from one sample, sequenced in a study of early T cells in non-severe SARS-CoV-2 infection. Via MiXCR, TCRdb re-called the 5' RACE reads, giving one row per CDR3 protein. The data contain around 60,000 distinct CDR3 sequences, less than 15% of them singletons. Sequenced input: whole blood. Receptors were obtained from an adult who was a healthcare worker with PCR-confirmed SARS-CoV-2 infection or an uninfected control (not recorded which).

This clonotype was detected only a few times. The V and J genes are TRBV2 and TRBJ1-2; possible D gene TRBD1, 5 bases. The CDR3 has 12 residues. Trimming left V 6 bases short and J 4 bases short, with 9 bases between. Germline lookup yields CDR1 SNHLY and CDR2 FYNNEI. Here the CDR3 reads CASRSGGYGYTF. CDR3 in DNA: TGTGCCAGCAGATCCGGGGGCTATGGCTACACCTTC.

The chain carries TRBV3-1 and TRBJ1-4; D may be TRBD1 (6 bases). The V and J ends lost 3 bases and 8 bases respectively, with 13 bases between them. The CDR3 loop spans 14 amino acids. Germline V CDR1 and CDR2: LGHDT, YNNKEL (reference sequence). CDR3 DNA: TGTGCCAGCAGCCAGACAGGAAAGAGGGAAAAACTGTTTTTT. Translation: CASSQTGKREKLFF.

This clonotype was seen at least ten times. The chain uses TRBV5-1 and TRBJ1-1, with unresolved D. V lost 0 bases to trimming and J lost 0 bases, with 3 bases between them. CDR1 SGHRS and CDR2 YFSETQ come from the germline V gene. The CDR3 loop spans 13 amino acids. The CDR3 DNA follows: TGCGCCAGCAGCTTGGAGGTGAACACTGAAGCTTTCTTT. It is translated as CASSLEVNTEAFF.

This clonotype is medium-sized in the sample. For the CDR3, the DNA is TGTGCCAGCACACAGGGTGATGGGACTGAAGCTTTCTTT. Protein: CASTQGDGTEAFF. The chain employs TRBV2 and TRBJ1-1; D might be TRBD1 (6 bases). The V end was cut by 7 bases, the J end by 5 bases, with 14 bases between. This CDR3 comprises 13 residues. Germline CDR1 SNHLY, CDR2 FYNNEI.

This clonotype was seen many times. This sequence joins TRBV7-6 and TRBJ2-1; 15 bases agree with TRBD2. Germline CDR1 reads SGHVS; CDR2 reads FNYEAQ. The CDR3 contains 16 residues. Losses at the gene ends were 5 bases for V and 6 bases for J; bases not matched to a gene: 5. The CDR3 DNA follows: TGTGCCAGCAGCCCCCGGACTAGCGGGGGGGCCAATGAGCAGTTCTTC. Protein product: CASSPRTSGGANEQFF.

The table lists this clonotype with many counts. The chain recombines TRBV18 with TRBJ2-5; D is perhaps TRBD1 (6 bases). Germline V gene sequence: CDR1 KGHSH, CDR2 LQKENI. The germline V and J ends were trimmed by 1 base and 2 bases, with 8 bases remaining between them. The length of the CDR3 is 14 residues. The chain's CDR3 is CASSPRGQQETQYF. CDR3 coding DNA: TGTGCCAGCTCACCACGCGGACAGCAAGAGACCCAGTACTTC.

The genes are TRBV6-5 and TRBJ2-1; the D gene is possibly TRBD2 (6 bases). The CDR3 has 12 residues. From germline, CDR1 is MNHEY and CDR2 SVGAGI. Trimming cost V 8 bases and J 8 bases, with 13 bases left between them. The CDR3 DNA follows: TGTGCCAGCGGGGACTTCGACGATGAGCAGTTCTTC. Amino acid sequence: CASGDFDDEQFF.

This clonotype was found a few times. The CDR3 loop is CASSYVGIRSPLHF. Here the CDR3 DNA reads TGTGCCAGCAGTTACGTGGGGATTCGCTCACCCCTCCACTTT. This chain connects TRBV6-6 to TRBJ1-6; D is ambiguous. The V gene lost 2 bases and the J gene lost 10 bases, with 12 bases spanning the gap. Germline V CDR1 and CDR2: MNHNY, SVGAGI (reference sequence). CDR3 length: 14 residues.

At least ten counts were recorded for this clonotype. This chain joins TRBV7-2 and TRBJ2-1; D is ambiguous. The CDR3 is 12 amino acids. Germline V gene lookup returns CDR1 SGHTA and CDR2 FQGNSA. The V and J ends lost 7 bases and 10 bases respectively, with 14 bases between them. The CDR3: CASTSGINEQFF. Written as DNA, the CDR3 is TGTGCCAGCACCTCAGGCATTAACGAGCAGTTCTTC.

This clonotype was observed many times. This sequence joins TRBV7-2 and TRBJ2-7, with a tentative D call TRBD2 (6 bases). CDR1 is SGHTA and CDR2 is FQGNSA in the germline V gene. The V end lost 3 bases, the J end lost 2 bases, and 8 bases lay between the germline ends. The CDR3 contains 13 residues. The CDR3 DNA reads TGTGCCAGCAGCTTTGGGGGGACCTACGAGCAGTACTTC. This gives the protein CASSFGGTYEQYF.

V and J are TRBV2 and TRBJ1-1; no clear D gene. Germline CDR1 is SNHLY and CDR2 is FYNNEI. Trimming removed 0 bases at V and 10 bases at J, with 9 bases between. The CDR3 has 12 amino acids. The CDR3 sequence: CASSEARGGAFF. The CDR3 DNA reads TGTGCCAGCAGTGAAGCGCGGGGTGGAGCTTTCTTT.

This clonotype showed up just a few times. This chain joins TRBV5-4 and TRBJ2-1; D perhaps matches TRBD1 (6 bases). Trimming took 2 bases from V and 5 from J, leaving 8 bases between them. Germline V CDR1 and CDR2: SGHNT, YYREEE (reference sequence). The CDR3 covers 13 residues. CDR3 nucleotide sequence: TGTGCCAGCAGCTTCAGGGGAAACAATGAGCAGTTCTTC. It yields the protein CASSFRGNNEQFF. Combining the CDR3 with reference TRBV5-4 and TRBJ2-1 gives the whole variable domain ETGVTQSPTHLIKTRGQQVTLRCSSQSGHNTVSWYQQALGQGPQFIFQYYREEENGRGNFPPRFSGLQFPNYSSELNVNALELDDSALYLCASSFRGNNEQFFGPGTRLTVL.

This clonotype came up a few times. The chain links TRBV18 to TRBJ2-4, with a possible D match to TRBD2 (5 bases). The V gene lost 3 bases and the J gene lost 8 bases, with 11 bases spanning the gap. This CDR3 contains 13 residues. CDR1 and CDR2 from the germline V gene are KGHSH and LQKENI. CDR3 loop: CASSPGARDIQYF. CDR3 coding DNA: TGTGCCAGCTCACCGGGAGCCCGGGACATTCAGTACTTC.

This clonotype was recorded a few times. J is TRBJ2-5 and V is TRBV3-1; D is perhaps TRBD1 or TRBD2 (5 bases each). Trimming took 4 bases from V and 3 from J, leaving 12 bases between them. The CDR3 totals 14 residues. Germline V CDR1 and CDR2: LGHDT, YNNKEL (reference sequence). The DNA of the CDR3 is TGTGCCAGCAGCCTCACCCTGGGGGAAGAGACCCAGTACTTC. Amino acids: CASSLTLGEETQYF.

The chain employs TRBV5-1 and TRBJ1-2; possible D gene TRBD1, 6 bases. V was pared by 0 bases and J by 6 bases, with 9 bases between. The CDR3 totals 13 residues. Germline CDR1 is SGHRS and CDR2 is YFSETQ. CDR3 region: CASSLDRANGYTF. CDR3 sequence (DNA): TGCGCCAGCAGCTTGGACAGGGCGAATGGCTACACCTTC.

This chain connects TRBV20-1 to TRBJ2-5, with D hard to call. V was clipped by 4 bases and J by 0 bases, with 18 bases between them. Per germline, CDR1 DFQATT and CDR2 SNEGSKA (reference sequence). The CDR3 length is 16 residues. The CDR3 loop reads CSATPRLGRYQETQYF. Here the CDR3 DNA reads TGCAGTGCTACCCCCAGATTGGGCAGGTACCAAGAGACCCAGTACTTC.

This clonotype was recorded at least ten times. The rearrangement joins TRBV7-9 to TRBJ2-7; D remains ambiguous. V lost 4 bases to trimming and J lost 2 bases, with 12 bases between them. Germline values: CDR1 SEHNR, CDR2 FQNEAQ (reference sequence). The CDR3 loop spans 14 amino acids. CDR3 residues: CASSCKDGTYEQYF. The CDR3, as DNA: TGTGCCAGCAGCTGCAAGGACGGCACCTACGAGCAGTACTTC.

The genes are TRBV6-5 and TRBJ2-7; tentatively, D is TRBD1 (5 bases). V dropped 6 bases and J dropped 3 bases, with 12 bases sitting between them. The germline gives CDR1 MNHEY, CDR2 SVGAGI. The CDR3 is 13 amino acids. CDR3 nucleotides: TGTGCCAGCAGCCAGGGCCGGGTCTACGAGCAGTACTTC. It is translated as CASSQGRVYEQYF.

This clonotype was counted many times. The chain uses TRBV29-1 and TRBJ1-1; weak D call: TRBD1 (5 bases). Germline CDR1 SQVTM, CDR2 ANQGSEA. V lost 6 bases to trimming and J lost 1 base, with 12 bases between them. The CDR3 runs to 13 residues. The CDR3 DNA is TGCAGCGTGGCAGGGATCACGAACACTGAAGCTTTCTTT. Encoded protein: CSVAGITNTEAFF.

The genes are TRBV15 and TRBJ2-5, with D perhaps matching TRBD1 (6 bases). With 5 bases removed from V and 5 bases from J, the gap between germline ends came to 18 bases. CDR1 is LNHNV and CDR2 is YYDKDF in the germline V gene (reference sequence). This CDR3 region has 15 residues. The CDR3 DNA is TGTGCCACCAGCCGCCCCATAGGACAGTTCGAGACCCAGTACTTC. Protein product: CATSRPIGQFETQYF.

The chain is built from TRBV6-1 and TRBJ2-7; 8 nucleotides align to TRBD1. The germline gives CDR1 MNHNS, CDR2 SASEGT. V shed 5 bases and J 4 bases; nucleotides not matched to a gene: 7. The CDR3 sequence is 14 residues long. The CDR3 DNA reads as TGTGCCAGCAGTCTAACAGGGGGTATATACGAGCAGTACTTC. It translates to CASSLTGGIYEQYF.

At least ten counts were recorded for this clonotype. The J gene is TRBJ2-5, the V gene TRBV7-9; D is perhaps TRBD1 or TRBD2 (5 bases each). The CDR3 runs to 14 residues. Germline assignment: CDR1 SEHNR and CDR2 FQNEAQ (reference sequence). V lost 1 base, J lost 1 base, and 7 bases lay in between. DNA of the CDR3: TGTGCCAGCAGCTTAGAGAGGGGCCAAGAGACCCAGTACTTC. It specifies CASSLERGQETQYF.

This clonotype has just a few counts. V is TRBV7-6 and J is TRBJ1-2, with a weak D call TRBD1 (6 bases). Germline CDR1 and CDR2: SGHVS and FNYEAQ. With 8 bases removed from V and 6 bases from J, the gap between germline ends came to 22 bases. This CDR3 is 15 amino acids long. CDR3: CASRDTLQGLHGYTF. CDR3 sequence (DNA): TGTGCCAGCCGAGATACATTACAGGGTCTCCATGGCTACACCTTC. Together with reference TRBV7-6 and TRBJ1-2, the CDR3 gives the full variable domain: GAGVSQSPRYKVTKRGQDVALRCDPISGHVSLYWYRQALGQGPEFLTYFNYEAQQDKSGLPNDRFSAERPEGSISTLTIQRTEQRDSAMYRCASRDTLQGLHGYTFGSGTRLTVV.

The chain combines TRBV30 with TRBJ2-3; D gene ambiguous. V lost 5 bases and J lost 4, with 19 bases in between. Looked up from germline, CDR1 is GTSNPN and CDR2 is SVGIG (reference sequence). The CDR3 runs 15 residues. The CDR3 region is CAWRNDPGPADTQYF. The CDR3 coding sequence is TGTGCCTGGCGTAATGACCCCGGCCCTGCAGATACGCAGTATTTT.

The chain uses TRBV20-1 and TRBJ2-5; D tentatively fits TRBD1 or TRBD2 (6 bases each). The CDR3 loop spans 18 amino acids. In germline, CDR1 is DFQATT, CDR2 SNEGSKA (reference sequence). Deletions cut 2 bases from V and 0 bases from J, with 22 bases between. CDR3 nucleotide sequence: TGCAGTGCTAGACTTCCTTTCGCCAGGGGCGGGAACCAAGAGACCCAGTACTTC. Protein product: CSARLPFARGGNQETQYF.

The chain couples TRBV20-1 to TRBJ1-4; 10 bases agree with TRBD1. The CDR3 runs 13 residues. V shed 5 bases, J shed 7 bases, and the junction held 4 bases outside the gene matches. The germline V gene has CDR1 DFQATT and CDR2 SNEGSKA (reference sequence). The CDR3: CSAWDRGFEKLFF. The CDR3 region has the DNA TGCAGTGCTTGGGACAGGGGTTTTGAAAAACTGTTTTTT.

The V gene is TRBV19, the J gene TRBJ2-7, with D possibly matching TRBD1 (5 bases). The V and J ends lost 1 base and 7 bases respectively, with 17 bases between them. Germline CDR1 LNHDA, CDR2 SQIVND (reference sequence). The CDR3 extends over 15 amino acids. DNA of the CDR3: TGTGCCAGTAGTATAGGGAGACAGCCCCTTCGAGAGCAGTACTTC. It yields the protein CASSIGRQPLREQYF.